This T cell receptor (beta chain) was recovered during a study of T cell repertoires in cytomegalovirus infection (dated by TCRdb to about 2019). General notes on the study: Peptide stimulations targeted recently identified HLA-C-restricted CMV epitopes, whose presentation resists viral immunomodulation, together with well-studied HLA-B-restricted epitopes. The HLA type of each donor mattered for the analysis, because public TCR beta signatures pointed to carriage of CMV infection along with the matching HLA type.

Overall results and qualifications from the work: In both this cohort and an independent cohort of 352 donors, the cumulative frequency of public TCR beta family members distinguished carriers of CMV infection plus the relevant HLA type. The ex vivo response was dominated by HLA-C-restricted CMV-specific TCR beta clonotypes, and the single most frequent clonotype in two of eight donors was supplied by these HLA-C-restricted clonotypes.

The CDR3, from cysteine to phenylalanine, totals 16 residues. Kept here is only the CDR3 DNA, which spans 48 bases and is read in frame from base 1. The junction shows trimming of 4 bases on V and 3 bases on J, and the gene matches do not reach 10 bases of it. In the germline V gene, CDR1 corresponds to SGHTS and CDR2 to YDEGEE. Instrument used: Illumina HiSeq 1500. Using fastp at Q25 and MiXCR, TCRdb reprocessed the public reads and kept productive beta chains. All rows with the same CDR3 protein become a single entry with the most common DNA and genes. The sample table shows under 850,000 distinct CDR3 sequences, and 30% to 35% are seen once. The ten biggest clones cover 18% of the sample. The treatment or condition label here, explained by the study, means: in vitro stimulation with specific CMV peptide epitopes to enrich CMV-specific T cells. As for this clonotype: Its antigen target is currently unknown. Per-nucleotide qualities are absent, and no much larger clonotype sits a single base away.

The material sequenced was cultured PBMCs, taken from culture after CMV antigen stimulation. Recombination linked TRBV5-8 to TRBJ1-5; a stretch of 7 junction bases matches TRBD1. The receptor was isolated from a human donor in good health (CMV status not recorded). Some clones in this sample may be carry-over from other donors' samples. The nucleotides read TGTGCCAGCAGCCTCCTCCAGGGACAGATCAATCAGCCCCAGCATTTT. It encodes CASSLLQGQINQPQHF.